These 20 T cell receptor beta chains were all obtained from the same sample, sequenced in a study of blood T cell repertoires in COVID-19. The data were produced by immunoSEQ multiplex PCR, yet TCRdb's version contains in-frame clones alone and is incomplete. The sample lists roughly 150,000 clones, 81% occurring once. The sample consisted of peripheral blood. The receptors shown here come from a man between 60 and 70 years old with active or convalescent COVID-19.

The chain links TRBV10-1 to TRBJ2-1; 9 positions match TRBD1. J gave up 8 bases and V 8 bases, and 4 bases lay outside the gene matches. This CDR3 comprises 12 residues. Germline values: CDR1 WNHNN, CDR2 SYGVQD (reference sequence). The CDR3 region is CASGTGRHEQFF. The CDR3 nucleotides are TGCGCCAGCGGGACAGGGCGGCATGAGCAGTTCTTC.

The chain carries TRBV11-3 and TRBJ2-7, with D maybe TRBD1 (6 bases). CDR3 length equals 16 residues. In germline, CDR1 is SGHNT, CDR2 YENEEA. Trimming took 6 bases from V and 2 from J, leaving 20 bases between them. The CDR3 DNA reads TGTGCCAGCAGTTCTCTAAGAGGGCAGGGGACCTACGAGCAGTACTTC. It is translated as CASSSLRGQGTYEQYF.

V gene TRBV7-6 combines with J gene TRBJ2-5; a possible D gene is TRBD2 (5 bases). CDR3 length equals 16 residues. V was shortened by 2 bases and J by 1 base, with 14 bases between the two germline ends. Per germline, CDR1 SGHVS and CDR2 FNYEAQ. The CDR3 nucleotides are TGTGCCAGCAGCTTAAGGACTGACAAGACCCAAGAGACCCAGTACTTC. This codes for CASSLRTDKTQETQYF.

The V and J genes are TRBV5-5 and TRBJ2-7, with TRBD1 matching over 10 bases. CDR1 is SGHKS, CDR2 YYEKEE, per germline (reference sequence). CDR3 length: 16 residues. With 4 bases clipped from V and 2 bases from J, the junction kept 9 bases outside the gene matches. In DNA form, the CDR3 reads TGTGCCAGCAGCGTAACCGGGACAGGGGCTCCCTACGAGCAGTACTTC. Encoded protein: CASSVTGTGAPYEQYF.

CDR3 protein: CASSLRQGRSYEQYF. The CDR3, as DNA: TGCGCCAGCAGCTTAAGACAGGGGCGCTCCTACGAGCAGTACTTC. This chain joins TRBV5-1 and TRBJ2-7, with 8 positions matching TRBD1. V was clipped by 2 bases and J by 0 bases; unmatched bases: 4. This CDR3 is 15 amino acids long. In germline, CDR1 is SGHRS, CDR2 YFSETQ.

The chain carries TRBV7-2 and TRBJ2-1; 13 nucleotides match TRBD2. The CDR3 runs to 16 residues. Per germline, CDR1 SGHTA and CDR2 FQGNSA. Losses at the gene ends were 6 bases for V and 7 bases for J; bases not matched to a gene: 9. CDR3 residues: CASRLTGTSGTNEQFF. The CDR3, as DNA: TGTGCCAGCAGACTTACCGGGACTAGCGGGACAAATGAGCAGTTCTTC.

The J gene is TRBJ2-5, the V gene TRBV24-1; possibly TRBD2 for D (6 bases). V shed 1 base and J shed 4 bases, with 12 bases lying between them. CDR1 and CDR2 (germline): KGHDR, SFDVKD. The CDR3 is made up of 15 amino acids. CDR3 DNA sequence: TGTGCCACCAGTGATTTCGTGAGGGGAGGAGAGACCCAGTACTTC. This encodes CATSDFVRGGETQYF.

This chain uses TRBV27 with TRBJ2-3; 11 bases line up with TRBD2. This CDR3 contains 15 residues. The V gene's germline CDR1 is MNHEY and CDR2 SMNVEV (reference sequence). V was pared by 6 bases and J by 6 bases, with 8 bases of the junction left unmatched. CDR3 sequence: CASSLTSGGGDTQYF. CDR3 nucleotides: TGTGCCAGCAGCCTAACTAGCGGGGGCGGTGATACGCAGTATTTT.

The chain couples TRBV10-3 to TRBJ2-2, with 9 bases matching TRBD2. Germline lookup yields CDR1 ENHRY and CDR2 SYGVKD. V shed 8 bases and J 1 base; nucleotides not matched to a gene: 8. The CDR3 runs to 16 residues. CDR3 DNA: TGTGCCATCGGTGGGGCGGGAGGGCAGAACACCGGGGAGCTGTTTTTT. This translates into CAIGGAGGQNTGELFF.

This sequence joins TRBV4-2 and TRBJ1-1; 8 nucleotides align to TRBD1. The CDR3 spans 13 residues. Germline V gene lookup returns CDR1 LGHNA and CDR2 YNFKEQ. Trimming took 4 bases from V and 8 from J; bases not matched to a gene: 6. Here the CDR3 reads CASSLPTGAEAFF. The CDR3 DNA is TGTGCCAGCAGCCTTCCGACAGGGGCAGAAGCTTTCTTT.

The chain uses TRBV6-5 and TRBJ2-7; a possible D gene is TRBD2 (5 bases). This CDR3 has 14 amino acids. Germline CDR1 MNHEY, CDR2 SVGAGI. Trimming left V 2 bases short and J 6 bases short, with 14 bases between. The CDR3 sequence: CASSYALEGAEQYF. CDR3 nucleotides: TGTGCCAGCAGTTACGCGTTAGAGGGTGCCGAGCAGTACTTC.

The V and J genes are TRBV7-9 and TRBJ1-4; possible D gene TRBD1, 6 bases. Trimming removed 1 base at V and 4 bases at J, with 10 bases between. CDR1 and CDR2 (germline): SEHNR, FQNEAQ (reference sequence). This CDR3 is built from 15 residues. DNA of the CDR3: TGTGCCAGCAGCTTAGGGGACACCATTAATGAAAAACTGTTTTTT. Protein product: CASSLGDTINEKLFF. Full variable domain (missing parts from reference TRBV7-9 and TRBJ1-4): DTGVSQNPRHKITKRGQNVTFRCDPISEHNRLYWYRQTLGQGPEFLTYFQNEAQLEKSRLLSDRFSAERPKGSFSTLEIQRTEQGDSAMYLCASSLGDTINEKLFFGSGTQLSVL.

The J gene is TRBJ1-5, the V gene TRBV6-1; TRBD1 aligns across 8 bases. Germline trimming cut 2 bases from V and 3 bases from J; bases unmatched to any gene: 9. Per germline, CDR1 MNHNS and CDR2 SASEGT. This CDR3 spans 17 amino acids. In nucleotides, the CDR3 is TGTGCCAGCAGTGAACAACATCAGGGGGCTTCCAATCAGCCCCAGCATTTT. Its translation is CASSEQHQGASNQPQHF.

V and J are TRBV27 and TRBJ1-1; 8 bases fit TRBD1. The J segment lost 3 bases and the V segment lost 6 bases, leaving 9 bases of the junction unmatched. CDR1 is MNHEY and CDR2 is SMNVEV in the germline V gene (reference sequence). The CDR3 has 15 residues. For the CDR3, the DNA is TGTGCCAGCAGAACCGACAGGGGCTCTTACACTGAAGCTTTCTTT. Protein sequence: CASRTDRGSYTEAFF.

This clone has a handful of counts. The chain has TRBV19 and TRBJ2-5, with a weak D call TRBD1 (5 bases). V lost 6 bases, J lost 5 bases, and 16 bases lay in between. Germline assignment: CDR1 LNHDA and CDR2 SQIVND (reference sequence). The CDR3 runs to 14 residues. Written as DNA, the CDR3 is TGTGCCAGTAGCCAGGGAATTGTGGGGGAGACCCAGTACTTC. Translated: CASSQGIVGETQYF.

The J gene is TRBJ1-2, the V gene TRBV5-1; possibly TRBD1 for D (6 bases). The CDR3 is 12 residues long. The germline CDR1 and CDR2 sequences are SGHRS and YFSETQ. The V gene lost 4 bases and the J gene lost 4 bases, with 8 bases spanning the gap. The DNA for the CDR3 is TGCGCCAGCAGCGGGGGCGGCTATGGCTACACCTTC. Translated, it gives CASSGGGYGYTF.

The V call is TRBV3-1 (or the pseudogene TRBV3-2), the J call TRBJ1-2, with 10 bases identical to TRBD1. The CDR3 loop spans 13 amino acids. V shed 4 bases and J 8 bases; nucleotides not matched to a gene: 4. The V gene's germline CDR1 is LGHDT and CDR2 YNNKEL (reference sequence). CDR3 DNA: TGTGCCAGCAGCCGAGACAGGGGGCGAGGCTACACCTTC. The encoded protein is CASSRDRGRGYTF.

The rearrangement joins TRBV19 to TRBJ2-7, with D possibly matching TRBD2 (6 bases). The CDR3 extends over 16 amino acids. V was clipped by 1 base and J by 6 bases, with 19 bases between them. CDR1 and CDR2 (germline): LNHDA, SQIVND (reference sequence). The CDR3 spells CASSIAFAGRLAEQYF. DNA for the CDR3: TGTGCCAGTAGTATAGCATTCGCGGGACGCCTAGCCGAGCAGTACTTC.

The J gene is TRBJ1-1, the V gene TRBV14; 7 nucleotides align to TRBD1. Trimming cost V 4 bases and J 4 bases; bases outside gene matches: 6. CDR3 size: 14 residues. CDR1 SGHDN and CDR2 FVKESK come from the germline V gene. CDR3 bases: TGTGCCAGCAGCCCTCGGACAGGTCTCACTGAAGCTTTCTTT. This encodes CASSPRTGLTEAFF.

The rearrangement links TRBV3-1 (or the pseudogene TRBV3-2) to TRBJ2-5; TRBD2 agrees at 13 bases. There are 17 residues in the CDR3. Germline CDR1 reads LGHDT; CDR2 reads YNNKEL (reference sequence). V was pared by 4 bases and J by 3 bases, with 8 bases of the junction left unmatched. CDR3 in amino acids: CASSLRLAGGSKETQYF. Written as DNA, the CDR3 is TGTGCCAGCAGCCTTAGACTAGCGGGGGGCTCCAAAGAGACCCAGTACTTC.